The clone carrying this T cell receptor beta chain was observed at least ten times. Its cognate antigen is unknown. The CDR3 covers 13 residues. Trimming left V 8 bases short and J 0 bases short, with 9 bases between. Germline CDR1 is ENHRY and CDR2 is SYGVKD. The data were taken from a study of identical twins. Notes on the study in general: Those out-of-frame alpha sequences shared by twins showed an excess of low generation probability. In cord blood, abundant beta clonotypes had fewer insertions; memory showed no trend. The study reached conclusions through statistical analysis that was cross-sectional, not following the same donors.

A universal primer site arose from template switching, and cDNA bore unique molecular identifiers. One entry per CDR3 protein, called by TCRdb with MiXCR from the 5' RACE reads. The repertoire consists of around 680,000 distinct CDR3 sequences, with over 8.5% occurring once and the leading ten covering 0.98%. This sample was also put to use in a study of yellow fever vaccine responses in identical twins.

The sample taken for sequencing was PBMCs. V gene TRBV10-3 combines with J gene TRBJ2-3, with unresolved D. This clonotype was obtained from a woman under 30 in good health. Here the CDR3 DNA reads TGTGCCATCGATGCGGCAAGCACAGATACGCAGTATTTT. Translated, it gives CAIDAASTDTQYF.